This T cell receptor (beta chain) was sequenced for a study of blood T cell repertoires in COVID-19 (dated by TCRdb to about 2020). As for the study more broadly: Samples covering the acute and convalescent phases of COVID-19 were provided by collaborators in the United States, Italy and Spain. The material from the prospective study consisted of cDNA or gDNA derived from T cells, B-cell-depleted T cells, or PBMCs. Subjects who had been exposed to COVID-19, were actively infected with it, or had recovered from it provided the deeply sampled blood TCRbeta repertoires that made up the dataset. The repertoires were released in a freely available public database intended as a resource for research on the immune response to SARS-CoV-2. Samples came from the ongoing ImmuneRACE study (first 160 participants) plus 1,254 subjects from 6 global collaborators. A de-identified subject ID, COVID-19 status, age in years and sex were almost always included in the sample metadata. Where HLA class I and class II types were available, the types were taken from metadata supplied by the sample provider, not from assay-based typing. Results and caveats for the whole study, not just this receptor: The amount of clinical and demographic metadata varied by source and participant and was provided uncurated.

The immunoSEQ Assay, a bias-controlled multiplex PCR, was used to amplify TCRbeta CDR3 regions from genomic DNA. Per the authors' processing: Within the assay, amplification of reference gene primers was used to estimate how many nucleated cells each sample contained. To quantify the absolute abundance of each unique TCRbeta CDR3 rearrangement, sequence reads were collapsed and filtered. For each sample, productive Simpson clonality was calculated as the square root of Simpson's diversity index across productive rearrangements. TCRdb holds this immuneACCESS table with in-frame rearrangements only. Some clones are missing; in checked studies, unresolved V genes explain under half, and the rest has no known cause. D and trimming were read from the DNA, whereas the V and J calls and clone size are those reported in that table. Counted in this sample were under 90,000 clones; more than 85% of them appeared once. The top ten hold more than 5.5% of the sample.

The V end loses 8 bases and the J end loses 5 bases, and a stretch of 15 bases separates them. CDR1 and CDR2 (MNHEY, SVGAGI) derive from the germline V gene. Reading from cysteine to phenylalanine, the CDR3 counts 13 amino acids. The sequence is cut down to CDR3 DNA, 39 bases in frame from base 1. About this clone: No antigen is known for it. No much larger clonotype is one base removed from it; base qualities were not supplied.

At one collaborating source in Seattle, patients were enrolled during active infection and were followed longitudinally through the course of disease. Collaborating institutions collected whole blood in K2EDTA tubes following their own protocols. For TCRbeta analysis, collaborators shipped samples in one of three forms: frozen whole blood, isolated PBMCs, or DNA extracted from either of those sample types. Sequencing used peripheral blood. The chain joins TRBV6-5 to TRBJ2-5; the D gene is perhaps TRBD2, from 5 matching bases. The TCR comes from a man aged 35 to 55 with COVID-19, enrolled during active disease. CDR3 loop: CASAKGVSETQYF. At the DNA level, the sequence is TGTGCCAGCGCGAAGGGAGTTTCCGAGACCCAGTACTTC.